The sequence of this TCR beta chain was determined in a study of shared clonotypes between healthy human individuals. In the case of this clone: Other DNA sequences of this sample code for an identical CDR3.

For each subset, genomic DNA was distributed in equal portions over several immunoSEQ plates. Method: immunoSEQ multiplex PCR; TCRdb's copy keeps in-frame clones and lacks some. Here the sample spans about 2 million clones, 85% to 95% being singletons. CDR3 length: 15 residues. The germline CDR1 and CDR2 sequences are KGHSH and LQKENI. The ends were cut back, 3 bases at V and 5 bases at J, with 13 bases in the middle. Sequencing was done on a sample of naive CD4+ T cells sorted from blood. As to subset: CD45RA+ positively selected. This sequence originates from a man in his late teens or twenties in good health. J is TRBJ1-4 and V is TRBV18; D is unclear. CDR3 nucleotides: TGTGCCAGCTCACCGCGCAGCGGATCCAATGAAAAACTGTTTTTT. As protein: CASSPRSGSNEKLFF.